This TCR beta chain was retrieved from a study of blood T cell repertoires in COVID-19. Clones were sequenced by immunoSEQ multiplex PCR, and TCRdb holds only the in-frame ones, with some missing. Of approximately 24,000 clones listed, more than 65% are singletons. The CDR3 consists of 15 residues. Germline V gene lookup returns CDR1 MNHNS and CDR2 SASEGT. J was trimmed by 5 bases and V by 3 bases; bases with no gene match: 4. The receptor comes from a human donor in a cohort sampled during active COVID-19. The chain carries TRBV6-1 and TRBJ1-1; 12 bases agree with TRBD1. Material: peripheral blood. The CDR3 reads CASSDRDRGLTEAFF. The CDR3 DNA follows: TGTGCCAGCAGTGACCGGGACAGGGGGCTTACTGAAGCTTTCTTT.